Presented here are 6 T cell receptor beta chains from one specimen sequenced in a study of shared clonotypes between healthy human individuals. Repertoires were generated with immunoSEQ multiplex PCR, while TCRdb's copy carries only in-frame clones and drops some. The table includes roughly 2.2 million clones, 92% detected once. The source material was naive CD4+ T cells from PBMCs. The subset: CD45RA+ positively selected. These receptors were collected from a young man in good health. Some clones in this sample may be carry-over from other donors' samples.

The chain combines TRBV7-5 with TRBJ2-7; the table's D call, TRBD2, has no DNA check behind it. TRBV7-5 is a documented pseudogene. The length of the CDR3 is 15 residues. This CDR3 is CVRSSPWRETYEQYF. In nucleotides, the CDR3 is TGTGTCAGAAGCTCCCCGTGGCGGGAGACCTACGAGCAGTACTTC.

V is TRBV28 and J is TRBJ2-7; 8 nucleotides align to TRBD2. This CDR3 is built from 15 residues. In germline, CDR1 is MDHEN, CDR2 SYDVKM. Trimming removed 3 bases from V and 4 bases from J; junction bases left unmatched: 8. In DNA form, the CDR3 reads TGTGCCAGCAGTTTCAGCGGGAGCGGTGGTTACGAGCAGTACTTC. The encoded protein is CASSFSGSGGYEQYF.

Remarks on this clone: The sample contains more than one DNA sequence encoding this CDR3. The gene calls are TRBV9 and TRBJ1-2; D unclear. The CDR3 totals 13 residues. V lost 0 bases, J lost 4 bases, and 7 bases lay in between. The germline V gene encodes CDR1 SGDLS and CDR2 YYNGEE. CDR3: CASSVEGFYGYTF. CDR3 nucleotide sequence: TGTGCCAGCAGCGTAGAAGGGTTCTATGGCTACACCTTC.

The chain combines TRBV7-9 with TRBJ2-7; TRBD2 matches 9 bases. Germline CDR1 SEHNR, CDR2 FQNEAQ (reference sequence). This CDR3 spans 16 amino acids. The ends lost 0 bases at V and 6 bases at J; junction bases unmatched: 9. The CDR3 here is CASSLAPSGIFPEQYF. In nucleotides, the CDR3 is TGTGCCAGCAGCTTAGCACCTAGCGGGATATTCCCCGAGCAGTACTTC.

The chain has TRBV7-9 and TRBJ2-2; D is ambiguous. Germline V gene data show CDR1 as SEHNR and CDR2 as FQNEAQ (reference sequence). V gave up 5 bases and J gave up 0 bases, with 16 bases separating them. This CDR3 has 17 amino acids. The CDR3 DNA reads as TGTGCCAGCAGCCCTCATAACAAGAACGCGAACACCGGGGAGCTGTTTTTT. This codes for CASSPHNKNANTGELFF.

This chain joins TRBV7-9 and TRBJ2-2; D not certain. V was trimmed by 5 bases and J by 3 bases, leaving 7 bases between them. Germline-derived CDR1 and CDR2 are SEHNR and FQNEAQ (reference sequence). This CDR3 has 13 residues. In DNA, the CDR3 is TGTGCCAGCAGCCTCGGGCACACCGGGGAGCTGTTTTTT. Translated: CASSLGHTGELFF.